This T cell receptor (beta chain) appears in the sequencing data of a study of blood T cell repertoires in COVID-19. Study details: Italy, Spain and the United States were the sources of the convalescent and acute COVID-19 samples. PBMCs, B-cell-depleted T cells, or T cells provided the cDNA or gDNA that made up the material.

Original data processing: Counts of nucleated cells, estimated from reference gene primer amplification, were obtained. Sequencing used immunoSEQ multiplex PCR; TCRdb keeps in-frame clones, though not all of them. Clone size and V and J calls were adopted from that table, with D and trimming inferred from the DNA. This sample has over 35,000 clones; about nine tenths occur once, and the top ten carry 15% to 17%. CDR3 length: 17 amino acids. Germline CDR1 reads SGHNT; CDR2 reads YYREEE (reference sequence). Trimming took 1 base from V and 1 from J, leaving 17 bases between them. The chain has TRBV5-4 and TRBJ1-1, with D maybe TRBD1 (5 bases). This clonotype was sampled from a woman aged 25 to 39 in a cohort sampled during active COVID-19. The source material was peripheral blood. CDR3 residues: CASSLFKGIKKNTEAFF. CDR3 DNA: TGTGCCAGCAGCTTGTTTAAGGGGATTAAAAAGAACACTGAAGCTTTCTTT. The full variable domain, rest sourced from reference TRBV5-4 and TRBJ1-1, is ETGVTQSPTHLIKTRGQQVTLRCSSQSGHNTVSWYQQALGQGPQFIFQYYREEENGRGNFPPRFSGLQFPNYSSELNVNALELDDSALYLCASSLFKGIKKNTEAFFGQGTRLTVV.